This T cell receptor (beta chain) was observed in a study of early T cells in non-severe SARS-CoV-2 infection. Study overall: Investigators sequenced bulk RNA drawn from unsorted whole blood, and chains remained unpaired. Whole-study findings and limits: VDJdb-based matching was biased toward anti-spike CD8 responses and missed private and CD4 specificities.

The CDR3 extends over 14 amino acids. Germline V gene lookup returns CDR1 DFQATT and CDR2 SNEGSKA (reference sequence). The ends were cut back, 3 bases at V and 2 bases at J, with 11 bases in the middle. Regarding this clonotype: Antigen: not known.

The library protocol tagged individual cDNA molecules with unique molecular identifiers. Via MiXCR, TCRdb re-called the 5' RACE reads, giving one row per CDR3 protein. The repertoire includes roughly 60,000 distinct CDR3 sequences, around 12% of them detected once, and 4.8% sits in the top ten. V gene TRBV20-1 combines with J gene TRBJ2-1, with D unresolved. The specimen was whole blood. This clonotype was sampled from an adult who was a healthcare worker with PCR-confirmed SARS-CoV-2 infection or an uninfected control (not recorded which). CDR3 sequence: CSASVYRTYNEQFF. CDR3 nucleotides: TGCAGTGCTAGCGTCTATAGAACCTACAATGAGCAGTTCTTC.